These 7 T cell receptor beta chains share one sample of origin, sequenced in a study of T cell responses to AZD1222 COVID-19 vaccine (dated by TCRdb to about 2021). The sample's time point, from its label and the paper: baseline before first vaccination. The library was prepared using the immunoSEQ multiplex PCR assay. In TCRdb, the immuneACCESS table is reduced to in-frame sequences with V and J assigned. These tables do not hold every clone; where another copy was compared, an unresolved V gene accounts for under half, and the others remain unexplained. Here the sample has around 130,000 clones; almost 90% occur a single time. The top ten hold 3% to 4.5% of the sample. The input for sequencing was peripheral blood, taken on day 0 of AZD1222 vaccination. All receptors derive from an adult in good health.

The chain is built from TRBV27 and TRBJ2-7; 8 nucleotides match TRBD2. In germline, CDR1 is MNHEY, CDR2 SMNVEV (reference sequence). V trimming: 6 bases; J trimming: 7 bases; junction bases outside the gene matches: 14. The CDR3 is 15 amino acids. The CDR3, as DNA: TGTGCCAGCAGCCTAGGAGCGGGAGAAGTGGGGGAGCAGTACTTC. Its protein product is CASSLGAGEVGEQYF.

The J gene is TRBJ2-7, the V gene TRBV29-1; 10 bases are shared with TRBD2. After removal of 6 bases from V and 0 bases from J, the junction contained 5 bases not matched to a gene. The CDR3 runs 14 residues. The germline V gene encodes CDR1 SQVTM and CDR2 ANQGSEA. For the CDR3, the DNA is TGCAGCGTCGTTAGCGGGAGGAGCTCCTACGAGCAGTACTTC. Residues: CSVVSGRSSYEQYF.

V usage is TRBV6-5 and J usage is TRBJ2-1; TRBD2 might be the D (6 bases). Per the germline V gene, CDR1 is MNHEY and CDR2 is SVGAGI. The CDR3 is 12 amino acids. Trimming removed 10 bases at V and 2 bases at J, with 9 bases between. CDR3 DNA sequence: TGTGCCACGGGCGGGGCCTACAATGAGCAGTTCTTC. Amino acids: CATGGAYNEQFF.

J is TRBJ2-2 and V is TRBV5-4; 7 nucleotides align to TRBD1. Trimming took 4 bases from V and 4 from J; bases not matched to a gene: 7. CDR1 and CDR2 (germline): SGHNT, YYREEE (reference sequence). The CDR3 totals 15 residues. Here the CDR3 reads CASSPGQRSTGELFF. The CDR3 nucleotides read TGTGCCAGCAGCCCGGGACAGAGAAGCACCGGGGAGCTGTTTTTT.

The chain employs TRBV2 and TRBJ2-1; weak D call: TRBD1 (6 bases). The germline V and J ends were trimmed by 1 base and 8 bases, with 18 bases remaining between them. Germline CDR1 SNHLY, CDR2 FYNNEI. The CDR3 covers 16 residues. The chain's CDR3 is CASSEGDRLSGDEQFF. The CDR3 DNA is TGTGCCAGCAGTGAAGGAGACAGGTTAAGCGGCGATGAGCAGTTCTTC.

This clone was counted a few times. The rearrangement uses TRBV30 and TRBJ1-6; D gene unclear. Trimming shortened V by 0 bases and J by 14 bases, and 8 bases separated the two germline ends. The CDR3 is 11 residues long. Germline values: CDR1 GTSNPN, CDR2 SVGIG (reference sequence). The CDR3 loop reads CAWSVPEALHF. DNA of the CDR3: TGTGCCTGGAGTGTACCTGAGGCCCTCCACTTT. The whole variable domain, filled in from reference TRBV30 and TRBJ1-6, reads SQTIHQWPATLVQPVGSPLSLECTVEGTSNPNLYWYRQAAGRGLQLLFYSVGIGQISSEVPQNLSASRPQDRQFILSSKKLLLSDSGFYLCAWSVPEALHFGNGTRLTVT.

CDR3 nucleotide sequence: TGTGCCAGCAGTTACTCCGACTCTGGGGCCAACGTCCTGACTTTC. This translates into CASSYSDSGANVLTF. V usage is TRBV6-6 and J usage is TRBJ2-6; D not certain. V dropped 0 bases and J dropped 0 bases, with 3 bases sitting between them. The CDR3 loop spans 15 amino acids. Germline CDR1 is MNHNY and CDR2 is SVGAGI (reference sequence).